Listed here is a single TCR beta chain. This CDR3 has 15 amino acids. V lost 3 bases to trimming and J lost 4 bases; unmatched junction nucleotides: 9. CDR1 and CDR2 from the germline V gene are SGDLS and YYNGEE. These data originate in a study of T cells in localized non-small cell lung cancer. TCRdb's table, derived via immunoSEQ multiplex PCR, lists solely in-frame clones and lacks some. The sample yields about 74,000 clones, about 81% seen once. The rearrangement joins TRBV9 to TRBJ1-2, with 7 bases aligning to TRBD1. The sequences come from peripheral blood, collected before any cancer treatment. The clonotype originates from a female donor over 55 with stage I lung adenocarcinoma. Here the CDR3 reads CASSDQGDRAYGYTF. For the CDR3, the DNA is TGTGCCAGCAGCGACCAGGGGGATCGTGCCTATGGCTACACCTTC. Variable domain in full (rest from reference TRBV9 and TRBJ1-2): DSGVTQTPKHLITATGQRVTLRCSPRSGDLSVYWYQQSLDQGLQFLIQYYNGEERAKGNILERFSAQQFPDLHSELNLSSLELGDSALYFCASSDQGDRAYGYTFGSGTRLTVV.